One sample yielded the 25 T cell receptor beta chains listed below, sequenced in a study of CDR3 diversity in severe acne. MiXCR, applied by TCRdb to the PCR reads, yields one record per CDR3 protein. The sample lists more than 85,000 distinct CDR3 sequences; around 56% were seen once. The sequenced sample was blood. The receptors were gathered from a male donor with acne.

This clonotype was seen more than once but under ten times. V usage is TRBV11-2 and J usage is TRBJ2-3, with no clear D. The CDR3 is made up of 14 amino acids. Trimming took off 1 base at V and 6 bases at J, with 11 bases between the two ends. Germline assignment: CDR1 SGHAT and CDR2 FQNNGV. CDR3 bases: TGTGCCAGCAGCTTAGCAGGACCCTCGGATACGCAGTATTTT. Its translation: CASSLAGPSDTQYF.

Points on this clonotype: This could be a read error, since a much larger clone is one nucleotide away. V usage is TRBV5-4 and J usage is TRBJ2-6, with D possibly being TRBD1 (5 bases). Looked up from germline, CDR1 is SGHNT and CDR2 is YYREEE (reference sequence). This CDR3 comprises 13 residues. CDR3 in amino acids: CASSLPGANVLAF. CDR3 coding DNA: TGTGCCAGCAGCTTGCCTGGGGCCAACGTCCTGGCTTTC.

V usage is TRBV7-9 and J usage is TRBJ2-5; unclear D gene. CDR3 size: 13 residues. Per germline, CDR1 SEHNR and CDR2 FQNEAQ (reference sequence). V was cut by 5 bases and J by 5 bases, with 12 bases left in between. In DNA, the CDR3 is TGTGCCAGCAGCACCGCCCTCGGCGAGACCCAGTACTTC. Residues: CASSTALGETQYF.

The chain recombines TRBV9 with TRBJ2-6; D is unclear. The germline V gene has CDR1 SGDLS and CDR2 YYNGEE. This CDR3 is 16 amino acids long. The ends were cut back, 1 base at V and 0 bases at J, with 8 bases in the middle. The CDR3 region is CASSVNSGSGANVLTF. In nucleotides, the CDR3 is TGTGCCAGCAGCGTAAACAGTGGCTCTGGGGCCAACGTCCTGACTTTC.

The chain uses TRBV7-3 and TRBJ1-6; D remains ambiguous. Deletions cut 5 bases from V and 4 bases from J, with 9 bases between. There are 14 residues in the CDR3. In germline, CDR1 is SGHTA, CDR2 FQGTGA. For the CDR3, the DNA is TGTGCCAGCAGCCCCCCCCCTTATAATTCACCCCTCCACTTT. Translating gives CASSPPPYNSPLHF.

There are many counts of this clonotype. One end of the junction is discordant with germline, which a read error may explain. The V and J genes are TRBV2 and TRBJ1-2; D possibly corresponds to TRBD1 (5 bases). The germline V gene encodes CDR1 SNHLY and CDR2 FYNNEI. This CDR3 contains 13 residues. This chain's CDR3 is CASREETDPGYTF. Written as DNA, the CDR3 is TGTGCCAGCAGGGAAGAGACAGACCCTGGCTACACCTTC.

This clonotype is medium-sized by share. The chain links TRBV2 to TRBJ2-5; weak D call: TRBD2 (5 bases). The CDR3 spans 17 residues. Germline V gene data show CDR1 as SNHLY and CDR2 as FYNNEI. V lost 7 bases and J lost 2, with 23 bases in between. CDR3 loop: CASTKPPTTPSQETQYF. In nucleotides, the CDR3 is TGTGCCAGCACCAAGCCCCCGACTACCCCCTCGCAAGAGACCCAGTACTTC.

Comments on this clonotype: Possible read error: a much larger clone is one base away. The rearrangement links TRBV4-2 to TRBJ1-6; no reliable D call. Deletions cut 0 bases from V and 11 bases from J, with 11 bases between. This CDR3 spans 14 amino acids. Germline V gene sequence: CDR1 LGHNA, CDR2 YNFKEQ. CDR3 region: CASSQDLDSPPLHF. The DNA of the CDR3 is TGTGCCAGCAGCCAAGATCTCGATAGTCCACCCCTCCACTTT.

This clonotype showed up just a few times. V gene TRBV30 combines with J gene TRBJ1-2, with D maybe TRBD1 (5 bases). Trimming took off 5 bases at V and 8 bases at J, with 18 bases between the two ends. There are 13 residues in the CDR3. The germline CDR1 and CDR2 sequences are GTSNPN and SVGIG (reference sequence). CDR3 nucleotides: TGTGCCTGGTACCTAGGAGGGGTCGACGGCTACACCTTC. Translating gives CAWYLGGVDGYTF.

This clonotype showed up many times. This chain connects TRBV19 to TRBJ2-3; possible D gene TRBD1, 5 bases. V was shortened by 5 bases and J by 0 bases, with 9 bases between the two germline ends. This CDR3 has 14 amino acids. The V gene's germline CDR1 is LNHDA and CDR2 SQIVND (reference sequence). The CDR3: CASSSTGSTDTQYF. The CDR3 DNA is TGTGCCAGTAGTTCTACAGGTAGCACAGATACGCAGTATTTT.

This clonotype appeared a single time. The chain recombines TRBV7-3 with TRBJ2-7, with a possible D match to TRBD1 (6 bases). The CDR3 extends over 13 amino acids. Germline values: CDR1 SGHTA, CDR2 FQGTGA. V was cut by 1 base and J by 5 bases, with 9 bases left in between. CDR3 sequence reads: CASSLSSGDEQYF. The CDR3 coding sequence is TGTGCCAGCAGCTTAAGTTCAGGGGACGAGCAGTACTTC.

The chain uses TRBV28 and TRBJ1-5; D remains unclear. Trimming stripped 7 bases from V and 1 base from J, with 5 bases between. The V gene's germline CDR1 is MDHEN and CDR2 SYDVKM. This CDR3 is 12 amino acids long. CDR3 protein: CASTSSNQPQHF. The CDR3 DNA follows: TGTGCCAGCACTTCGAGCAATCAGCCCCAGCATTTT.

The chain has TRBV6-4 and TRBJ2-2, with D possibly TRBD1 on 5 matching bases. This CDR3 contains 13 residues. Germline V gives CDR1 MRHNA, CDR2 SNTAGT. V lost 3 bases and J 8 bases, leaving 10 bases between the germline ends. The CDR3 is CASSEPRTGELFF. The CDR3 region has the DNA TGTGCCAGCAGTGAGCCTAGGACAGGGGAGCTGTTTTTT.

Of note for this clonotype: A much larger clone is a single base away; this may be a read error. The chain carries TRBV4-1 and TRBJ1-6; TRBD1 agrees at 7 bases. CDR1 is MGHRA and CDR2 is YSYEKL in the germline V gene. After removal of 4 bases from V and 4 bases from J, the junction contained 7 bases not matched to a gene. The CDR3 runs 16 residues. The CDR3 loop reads CASSPGDRGYNSPLHF. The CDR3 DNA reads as TGCGCCAGCAGCCCGGGGGACAGAGGTTATAATTCACCCCTCCACTTT.

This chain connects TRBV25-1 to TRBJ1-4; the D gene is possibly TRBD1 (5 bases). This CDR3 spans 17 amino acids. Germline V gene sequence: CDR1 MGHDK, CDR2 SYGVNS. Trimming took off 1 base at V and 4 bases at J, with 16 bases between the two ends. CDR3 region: CASSEWGPGSLNEKLFF. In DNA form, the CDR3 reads TGTGCCAGCAGTGAATGGGGCCCAGGGTCCCTTAATGAAAAACTGTTTTTT.

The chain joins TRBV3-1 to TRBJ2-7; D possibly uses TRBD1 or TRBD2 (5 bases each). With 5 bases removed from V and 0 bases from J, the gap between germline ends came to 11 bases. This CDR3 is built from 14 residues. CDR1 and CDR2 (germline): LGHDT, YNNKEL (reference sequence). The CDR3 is CASSSRDHSYEQYV. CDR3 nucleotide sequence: TGTGCCAGCAGCTCCCGGGACCACTCCTACGAGCAGTACGTC.

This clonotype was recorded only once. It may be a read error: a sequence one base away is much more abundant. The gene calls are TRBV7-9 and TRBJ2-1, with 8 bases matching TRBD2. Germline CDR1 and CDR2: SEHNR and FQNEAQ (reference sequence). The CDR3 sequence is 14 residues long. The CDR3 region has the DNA TGTGCCAGCAGCTTGGAACTAGCGGACAATGGGCAGTTCTTC. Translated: CASSLELADNGQFF.

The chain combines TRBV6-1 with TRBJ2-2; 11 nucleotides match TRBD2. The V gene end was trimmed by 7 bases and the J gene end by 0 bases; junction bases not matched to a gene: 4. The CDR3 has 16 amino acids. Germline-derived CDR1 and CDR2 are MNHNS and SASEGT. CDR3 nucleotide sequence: TGTGCCAGCAAACTAGCGGGAGCCGCGAACACCGGGGAGCTGTTTTTT. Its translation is CASKLAGAANTGELFF.

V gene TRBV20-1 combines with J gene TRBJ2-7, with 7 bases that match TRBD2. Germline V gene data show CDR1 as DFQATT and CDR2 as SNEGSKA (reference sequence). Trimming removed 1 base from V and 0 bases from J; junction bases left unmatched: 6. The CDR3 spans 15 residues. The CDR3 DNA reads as TGCAGTGCTAGAGGCCTAGCGGACCTCTCCTACGAGCAGTACTTC. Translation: CSARGLADLSYEQYF.

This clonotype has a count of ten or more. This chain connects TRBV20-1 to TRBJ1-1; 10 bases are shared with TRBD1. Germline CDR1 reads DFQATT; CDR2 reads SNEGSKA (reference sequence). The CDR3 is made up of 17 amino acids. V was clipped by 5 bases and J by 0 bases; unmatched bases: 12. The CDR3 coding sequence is TGCAGTGCTCGGGGGACAGGGGTCCACGAAATGAACACTGAAGCTTTCTTT. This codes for CSARGTGVHEMNTEAFF.

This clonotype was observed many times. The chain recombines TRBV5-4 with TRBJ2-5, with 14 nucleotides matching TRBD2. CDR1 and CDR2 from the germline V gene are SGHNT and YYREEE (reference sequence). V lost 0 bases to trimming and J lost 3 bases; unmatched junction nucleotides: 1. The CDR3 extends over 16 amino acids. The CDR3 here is CASSLGGLAGEETQYF. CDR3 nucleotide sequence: TGTGCCAGCAGCTTGGGGGGACTAGCGGGGGAAGAGACCCAGTACTTC.

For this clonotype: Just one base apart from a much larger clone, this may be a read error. The CDR3 region is CASSWSGRNNQPQHF. The CDR3 bases are TGCGCCAGCAGCTGGTCGGGCAGAAACAATCAGCCCCAGCATTTT. The chain carries TRBV5-1 and TRBJ1-5; D not certain. Trimming cost V 3 bases and J 3 bases, with 13 bases left between them. Germline V gives CDR1 SGHRS, CDR2 YFSETQ. The CDR3 has 15 residues.

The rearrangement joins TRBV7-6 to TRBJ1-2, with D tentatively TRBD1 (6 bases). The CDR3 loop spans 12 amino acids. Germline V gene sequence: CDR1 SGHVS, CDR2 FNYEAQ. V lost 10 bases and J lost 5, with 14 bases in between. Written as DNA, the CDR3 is TGTGCCATCCCGGACAGTTTATATGGCTACACCTTC. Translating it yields CAIPDSLYGYTF.

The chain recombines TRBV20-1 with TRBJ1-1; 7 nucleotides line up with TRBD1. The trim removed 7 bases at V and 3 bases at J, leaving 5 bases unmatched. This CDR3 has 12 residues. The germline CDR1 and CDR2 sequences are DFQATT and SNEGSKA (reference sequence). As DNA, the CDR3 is TGCAGTGAGACGGGACAGTACACTGAAGCTTTCTTT. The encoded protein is CSETGQYTEAFF.

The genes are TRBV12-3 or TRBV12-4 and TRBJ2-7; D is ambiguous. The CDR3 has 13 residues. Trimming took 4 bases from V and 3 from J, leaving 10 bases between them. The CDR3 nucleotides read TGTGCCAGCAGTTACGGATCCTACTACGAGCAGTACTTC. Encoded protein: CASSYGSYYEQYF.